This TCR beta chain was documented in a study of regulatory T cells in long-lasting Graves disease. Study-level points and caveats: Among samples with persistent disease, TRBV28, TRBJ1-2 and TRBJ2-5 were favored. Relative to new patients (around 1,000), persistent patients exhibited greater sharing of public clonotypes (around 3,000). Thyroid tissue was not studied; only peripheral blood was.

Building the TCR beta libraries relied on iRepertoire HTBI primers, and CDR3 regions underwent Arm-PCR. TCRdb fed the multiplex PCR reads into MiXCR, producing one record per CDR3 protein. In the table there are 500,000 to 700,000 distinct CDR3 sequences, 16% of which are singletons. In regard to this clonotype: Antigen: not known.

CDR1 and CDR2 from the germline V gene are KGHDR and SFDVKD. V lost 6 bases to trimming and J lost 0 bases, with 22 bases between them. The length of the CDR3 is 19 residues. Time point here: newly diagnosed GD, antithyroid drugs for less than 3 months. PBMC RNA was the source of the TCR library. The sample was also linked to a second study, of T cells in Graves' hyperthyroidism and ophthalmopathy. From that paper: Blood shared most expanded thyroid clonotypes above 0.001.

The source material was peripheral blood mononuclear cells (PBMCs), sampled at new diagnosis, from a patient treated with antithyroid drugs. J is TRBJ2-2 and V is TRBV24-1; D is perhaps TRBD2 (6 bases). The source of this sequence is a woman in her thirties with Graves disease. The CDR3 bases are TGTGCCACCAGTTCGGGAGTTGGTGAGGTAGTACCGAACACCGGGGAGCTGTTTTTT. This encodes CATSSGVGEVVPNTGELFF.